This passage covers 17 T cell receptor beta chains from one sample sequenced in a study of somatic mutations in cytotoxic T cells in rheumatoid arthritis. Assay: immunoSEQ multiplex PCR; the TCRdb copy retains only in-frame clones and omits some. Here the sample spans around 11,000 clones, more than 65% being singletons. Sequences were obtained from CD8+ T cells sorted from blood. The receptors come from an adult with rheumatoid arthritis.

The genes are TRBV7-3 and TRBJ2-2, with a possible D match to TRBD2 (5 bases). Germline assignment: CDR1 SGHTA and CDR2 FQGTGA. Trimming removed 1 base from V and 0 bases from J, with 12 bases in between. The CDR3 sequence is 17 residues long. Written as DNA, the CDR3 is TGTGCCAGCAGCTTAAACCAACATAGCGCGAACACCGGGGAGCTGTTTTTT. Translated: CASSLNQHSANTGELFF.

This chain uses TRBV4-2 with TRBJ2-3; 8 positions match TRBD2. Trimming took 0 bases from V and 3 from J; bases not matched to a gene: 8. From germline, CDR1 is LGHNA and CDR2 YNFKEQ. The CDR3 has 17 amino acids. The CDR3 DNA is TGTGCCAGCAGCCAAGATCGTCGGGGGGGCCCTACAGATACGCAGTATTTT. Its translation is CASSQDRRGGPTDTQYF.

The rearrangement uses TRBV13 and TRBJ2-1; D unclear. This CDR3 has 13 residues. Germline loops: CDR1 PRHDT, CDR2 FYEKMQ (reference sequence). The V and J ends lost 5 bases and 7 bases respectively, with 12 bases between them. CDR3 in DNA: TGTGCCAGCAGCGCACCTAATCAGAATGAGCAGTTCTTC. This encodes CASSAPNQNEQFF.

The chain carries TRBV5-1 and TRBJ2-3; D gene uncertain. Germline V gene lookup returns CDR1 SGHRS and CDR2 YFSETQ. Trimming shortened V by 5 bases and J by 1 base, and 14 bases separated the two germline ends. This CDR3 region has 15 residues. The CDR3 region has the DNA TGCGCCAGCAGGATCGCGGTTTCAGGCACAGATACGCAGTATTTT. Translated, it gives CASRIAVSGTDTQYF.

In regard to this clone: Other DNA sequences in the same sample also yield this CDR3. The CDR3 nucleotides are TGTGCCAGCAGCTTAGTCGGAGACAGCTACGAGCAGTACTTC. Residues: CASSLVGDSYEQYF. The chain couples TRBV7-9 to TRBJ2-7; the D gene is possibly TRBD1 (5 bases). There are 14 residues in the CDR3. In germline, CDR1 is SEHNR, CDR2 FQNEAQ (reference sequence). Trimming took off 1 base at V and 3 bases at J, with 10 bases between the two ends.

The rearrangement links TRBV19 to TRBJ2-1; 7 bases align to TRBD1. This CDR3 region has 13 residues. In germline, CDR1 is LNHDA, CDR2 SQIVND (reference sequence). After removal of 10 bases from V and 2 bases from J, the junction contained 5 bases not matched to a gene. CDR3 bases: TGTGCCACCCAGACAGGGACCTACAATGAGCAGTTCTTC. Encoded protein: CATQTGTYNEQFF.

This rearrangement joins TRBV2 to TRBJ1-4; 8 nucleotides align to TRBD1. This CDR3 has 16 residues. Germline CDR1 SNHLY, CDR2 FYNNEI. V lost 5 bases to trimming and J lost 6 bases; unmatched junction nucleotides: 11. The CDR3 nucleotides are TGTGCCAGCAGTAACCCAGGGGGCGCGATCGATGAAAAACTGTTTTTT. Translating it yields CASSNPGGAIDEKLFF.

Only a few counts were recorded for this clone. J is TRBJ2-7 and V is TRBV7-9; unclear D gene. This CDR3 comprises 12 residues. V gave up 5 bases and J gave up 3 bases, with 8 bases separating them. Germline CDR1 and CDR2: SEHNR and FQNEAQ (reference sequence). This CDR3 reads CASSLEDYEQYF. CDR3 DNA: TGTGCCAGCAGCCTGGAAGACTACGAGCAGTACTTC.

V gene TRBV13 combines with J gene TRBJ2-2; D is ambiguous. This CDR3 is built from 12 residues. Germline V gives CDR1 PRHDT, CDR2 FYEKMQ (reference sequence). V lost 4 bases, J lost 7 bases, and 7 bases lay in between. The CDR3 DNA reads as TGTGCCAGCAGCTGGCGGATCGGGGAGCTGTTTTTT. As protein: CASSWRIGELFF.

The rearrangement uses TRBV7-2 and TRBJ2-3; 7 nucleotides agree with TRBD1. From germline, CDR1 is SGHTA and CDR2 FQGNSA. The CDR3 contains 15 residues. Losses at the gene ends were 5 bases for V and 3 bases for J; bases not matched to a gene: 8. The CDR3 sequence: CASSHRGASTDTQYF. The CDR3 nucleotides read TGTGCCAGCAGCCACAGGGGCGCGAGTACAGATACGCAGTATTTT.

This clone is termed medium-sized. The genes are TRBV2 and TRBJ1-4; no reliable D call. From germline, CDR1 is SNHLY and CDR2 FYNNEI. Trimming left V 1 base short and J 8 bases short, with 11 bases between. CDR3 length: 14 amino acids. CDR3 loop: CASSEVSLAEKLFF. The CDR3 DNA is TGTGCCAGCAGTGAAGTGAGTTTAGCCGAAAAACTGTTTTTT.

The chain links TRBV7-9 to TRBJ2-3; 8 nucleotides match TRBD2. This CDR3 comprises 14 residues. J was trimmed by 4 bases and V by 2 bases; bases with no gene match: 2. Germline V gene lookup returns CDR1 SEHNR and CDR2 FQNEAQ (reference sequence). As DNA, the CDR3 is TGTGCCAGCAGCTTATTGACTAGCGCAGATACGCAGTATTTT. This gives the protein CASSLLTSADTQYF.

The V call is TRBV2, the J call TRBJ2-1; a possible D gene is TRBD2 (6 bases). The CDR3 length is 19 residues. Looked up from germline, CDR1 is SNHLY and CDR2 is FYNNEI. V shed 2 bases and J shed 3 bases, with 23 bases lying between them. CDR3 in amino acids: CASSERALGAGTLYNEQFF. CDR3 in DNA: TGTGCCAGCAGTGAAAGGGCCCTAGGGGCGGGGACCCTCTACAATGAGCAGTTCTTC.

The sample holds one count of this clone. V is TRBV2 and J is TRBJ1-5; D is undetermined. CDR1 SNHLY and CDR2 FYNNEI come from the germline V gene. The CDR3 is made up of 16 amino acids. Trimming removed 6 bases at V and 0 bases at J, with 15 bases between. The CDR3 DNA follows: TGTGCCAGCAGGGGCAGCCAGGCAGTTAGCAATCAGCCCCAGCATTTT. Its translation: CASRGSQAVSNQPQHF.

The V gene is TRBV11-2, the J gene TRBJ2-1, with 11 bases aligning to TRBD2. V was clipped by 5 bases and J by 5 bases; unmatched bases: 14. Germline values: CDR1 SGHAT, CDR2 FQNNGV. The CDR3 runs to 18 residues. The CDR3 protein is CASSPRLGTLAGDNEQFF. CDR3 nucleotides: TGTGCCAGCAGCCCGCGACTGGGGACACTAGCGGGGGACAATGAGCAGTTCTTC.

This sequence joins TRBV11-2 and TRBJ2-1; D not resolved. Trimming took off 4 bases at V and 0 bases at J, with 19 bases between the two ends. Germline V gives CDR1 SGHAT, CDR2 FQNNGV. This CDR3 has 18 residues. CDR3 coding DNA: TGTGCCAGCAGCTCCCCTTTTCTTACCCCTTACTCCTACAATGAGCAGTTCTTC. The encoded protein is CASSSPFLTPYSYNEQFF. The complete variable domain, with remaining parts taken from reference TRBV11-2 and TRBJ2-1, reads EAGVAQSPRYKIIEKRQSVAFWCNPISGHATLYWYQQILGQGPKLLIQFQNNGVVDDSQLPKDRFSAERLKGVDSTLKIQPAKLEDSAVYLCASSSPFLTPYSYNEQFFGPGTRLTVL.

The chain recombines TRBV10-3 with TRBJ1-5; D ambiguous. Germline CDR1 and CDR2: ENHRY and SYGVKD. Trimming took 0 bases from V and 7 from J, leaving 7 bases between them. This CDR3 has 13 amino acids. In nucleotides, the CDR3 is TGTGCCATCAGTGAGTCGTGGTTGCAGCCCCAGCATTTT. Its protein product is CAISESWLQPQHF.